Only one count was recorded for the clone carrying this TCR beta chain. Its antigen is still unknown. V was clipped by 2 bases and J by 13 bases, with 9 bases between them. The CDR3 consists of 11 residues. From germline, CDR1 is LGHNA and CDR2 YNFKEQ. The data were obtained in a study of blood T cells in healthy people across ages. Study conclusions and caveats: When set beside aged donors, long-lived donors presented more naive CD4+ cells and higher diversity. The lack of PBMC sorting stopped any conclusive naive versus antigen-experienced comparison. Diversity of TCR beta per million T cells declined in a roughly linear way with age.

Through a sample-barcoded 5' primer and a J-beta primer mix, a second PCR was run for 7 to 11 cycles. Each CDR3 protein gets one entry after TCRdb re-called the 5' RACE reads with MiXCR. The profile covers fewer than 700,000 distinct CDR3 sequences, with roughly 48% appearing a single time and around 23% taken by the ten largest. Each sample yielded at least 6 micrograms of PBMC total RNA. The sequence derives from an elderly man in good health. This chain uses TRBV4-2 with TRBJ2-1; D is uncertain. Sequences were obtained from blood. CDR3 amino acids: CASSQYETQFF. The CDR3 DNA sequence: TGTGCCAGCAGCCAATACGAGACCCAGTTCTTC.